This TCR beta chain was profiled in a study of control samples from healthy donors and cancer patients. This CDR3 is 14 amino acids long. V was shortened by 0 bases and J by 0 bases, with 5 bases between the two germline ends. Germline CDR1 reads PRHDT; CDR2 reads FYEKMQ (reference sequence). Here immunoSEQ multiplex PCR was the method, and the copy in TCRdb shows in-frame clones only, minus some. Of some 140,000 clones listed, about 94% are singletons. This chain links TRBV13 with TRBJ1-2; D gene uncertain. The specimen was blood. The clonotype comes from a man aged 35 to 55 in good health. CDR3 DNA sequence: TGTGCCAGCAGCTTAGGGGGAGCTAACTATGGCTACACCTTC. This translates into CASSLGGANYGYTF.